These 18 T cell receptor beta chains were all obtained from the same sample, sequenced in a study of monozygotic twins with inflammatory bowel disease. TCRdb reprocessed the 5' RACE reads and stores each CDR3 protein as one record, lacking DNA. This specimen shows a few hundred thousand distinct CDR3 sequences; the ten leading clones hold around 1.5%. The source material was blood. The receptor set was obtained from a human donor with ulcerative colitis or Crohn's disease, or a healthy co-twin of an affected twin (not recorded which).

V and J are TRBV5-1 and TRBJ1-4; TCRdb designates TRBD1, a call that cannot be tested without DNA. The CDR3 length is 14 residues. Germline V gene lookup returns CDR1 SGHRS and CDR2 YFSETQ. CDR3 region: CASSSPGVGEKLFF.

V and J are TRBV29-1 and TRBJ2-1; TCRdb calls TRBD1, which cannot be checked without DNA. Germline lookup yields CDR1 SQVTM and CDR2 ANQGSEA. This CDR3 is 15 amino acids long. The CDR3 spells CSVGAGGSSYNEQFF.

V gene TRBV3-1 combines with J gene TRBJ2-7; TCRdb selects TRBD2, and the lack of DNA leaves this call unchecked. The germline V gene encodes CDR1 LGHDT and CDR2 YNNKEL (reference sequence). The CDR3 loop spans 15 amino acids. The CDR3 region is CASSQVTSVRYEQYF.

The chain uses TRBV3-1 and TRBJ2-1; TCRdb's D call, TRBD1, is unchecked because there is no DNA. Germline V lookup: CDR1 LGHDT, CDR2 YNNKEL (reference sequence). CDR3 size: 16 residues. The CDR3 sequence is CASSQDPGTANNEQFF.

The chain uses TRBV20-1 and TRBJ2-5; TCRdb indicates TRBD1, and absent DNA this call remains unverified. The length of the CDR3 is 17 residues. Germline V gene lookup returns CDR1 DFQATT and CDR2 SNEGSKA (reference sequence). CDR3 residues: CSARRNYRGPSGETQYF.

The chain employs TRBV24-1 and TRBJ1-5; TCRdb gives TRBD1 as the D gene, but with no DNA this cannot be confirmed. The CDR3 extends over 13 amino acids. Germline CDR1 KGHDR, CDR2 SFDVKD. The CDR3 region is CATADRGNQPQHF.

This chain joins TRBV29-1 and TRBJ1-2. Germline CDR1 reads SQVTM; CDR2 reads ANQGSEA. The CDR3 has 17 amino acids. CDR3 sequence reads: CSVEGYDGREDNYGYTF.

The chain joins TRBV6-5 to TRBJ1-3; TCRdb selects TRBD1, and the lack of DNA leaves this call unchecked. The CDR3 is 15 amino acids. Per the germline V gene, CDR1 is MNHEY and CDR2 is SVGAGI. The CDR3 reads CASSYRDSRRHTIYF.

The CDR3 protein is CASSYSLGDDYYGYTF. The rearrangement joins TRBV6-5 to TRBJ1-2; TCRdb indicates TRBD1, and absent DNA this call remains unverified. This CDR3 comprises 16 residues. CDR1 and CDR2 from the germline V gene are MNHEY and SVGAGI.

The V call is TRBV20-1, the J call TRBJ1-1. Germline V gene lookup returns CDR1 DFQATT and CDR2 SNEGSKA (reference sequence). This CDR3 contains 15 residues. CDR3 region: CSARDREGPNTEAFF.

This chain uses TRBV12-3 or TRBV12-4 with TRBJ1-2. The CDR3 covers 18 residues. CDR3 residues: CASSPNPHGPVVGYGYTF.

V is TRBV20-1 and J is TRBJ2-2; as DNA is missing, the TRBD1 call by TCRdb cannot be tested. The CDR3 loop spans 18 amino acids. Germline CDR1 DFQATT, CDR2 SNEGSKA (reference sequence). This CDR3 is CSARTGFGTGMNTGELFF.

The chain links TRBV2 to TRBJ1-5. This CDR3 has 14 residues. Germline CDR1 reads SNHLY; CDR2 reads FYNNEI. This chain's CDR3 is CASKELYSNQPQHF.

The chain employs TRBV29-1 and TRBJ2-1; the D call of TRBD1 rests on TCRdb alone, since no DNA is present to check it. The CDR3 has 14 residues. Germline CDR1 and CDR2: SQVTM and ANQGSEA. The CDR3 sequence: CSVGPGGTYNEQFF.

This chain connects TRBV7-6 to TRBJ2-1. This CDR3 has 15 residues. Germline assignment: CDR1 SGHVS and CDR2 FNYEAQ. The CDR3 sequence is CASSLVQNSYNEQFF. Filled out from reference TRBV7-6 and TRBJ2-1, the complete variable domain reads GAGVSQSPRYKVTKRGQDVALRCDPISGHVSLYWYRQALGQGPEFLTYFNYEAQQDKSGLPNDRFSAERPEGSISTLTIQRTEQRDSAMYRCASSLVQNSYNEQFFGPGTRLTVL.

V usage is TRBV5-8 and J usage is TRBJ2-1; the D gene TCRdb calls, TRBD1, cannot be checked with no DNA. This CDR3 is built from 12 residues. Germline-derived CDR1 and CDR2 are SGHTS and YDEGEE. This chain's CDR3 is CASSYRGLEQFF.

The genes are TRBV7-8 and TRBJ1-2. This CDR3 has 14 amino acids. Germline lookup yields CDR1 SGHVS and CDR2 FQNEAQ. The CDR3 loop is CASSLSRLHYGYTF. The full variable domain, its missing parts supplied by reference TRBV7-8 and TRBJ1-2, is GAGVSQSPRYKVAKRGQDVALRCDPISGHVSLFWYQQALGQGPEFLTYFQNEAQLDKSGLPSDRFFAERPEGSVSTLKIQRTQQEDSAVYLCASSLSRLHYGYTFGSGTRLTVV.

The chain links TRBV9 to TRBJ2-3; TCRdb proposes TRBD1, but this gene call is untestable without DNA. The CDR3 is 15 residues long. Germline CDR1 SGDLS, CDR2 YYNGEE. CDR3 amino acids: CASNVGGPRTDTQYF.